The clone carrying this T cell receptor (beta chain) occurred once. This entry comes from a study of shared clonotypes between healthy human individuals. Overall study: Donors consisted of a couple of women and a few men between 18 and 49.

V lost 3 bases, J lost 0 bases, and 15 bases lay in between. Germline V gene sequence: CDR1 SEHNR, CDR2 FQNEAQ (reference sequence). The CDR3 runs to 16 residues. Clones were sequenced by immunoSEQ multiplex PCR, and TCRdb holds only the in-frame ones, with some missing. Among about 1.9 million clones listed, 90% to 95% were seen once. Naive CD8 cells were CD45RO-negative, positively selected for CCR7, excluding terminally differentiated effector memory CD45RA+ cells. The chain couples TRBV7-9 to TRBJ2-7; D remains ambiguous. Sequenced sample: naive CD8+ T cells from PBMCs. The source of this sequence is a man aged 18 to 29 in good health. Some clones in this sample may be carry-over from other donors' samples. For the CDR3, the DNA is TGTGCCAGCAGCTTCTTGGGCAGCCTAAACTCCTACGAGCAGTACTTC. As protein: CASSFLGSLNSYEQYF. Full variable domain (remainder filled in from reference TRBV7-9 and TRBJ2-7): DTGVSQNPRHKITKRGQNVTFRCDPISEHNRLYWYRQTLGQGPEFLTYFQNEAQLEKSRLLSDRFSAERPKGSFSTLEIQRTEQGDSAMYLCASSFLGSLNSYEQYFGPGTRLTVT.